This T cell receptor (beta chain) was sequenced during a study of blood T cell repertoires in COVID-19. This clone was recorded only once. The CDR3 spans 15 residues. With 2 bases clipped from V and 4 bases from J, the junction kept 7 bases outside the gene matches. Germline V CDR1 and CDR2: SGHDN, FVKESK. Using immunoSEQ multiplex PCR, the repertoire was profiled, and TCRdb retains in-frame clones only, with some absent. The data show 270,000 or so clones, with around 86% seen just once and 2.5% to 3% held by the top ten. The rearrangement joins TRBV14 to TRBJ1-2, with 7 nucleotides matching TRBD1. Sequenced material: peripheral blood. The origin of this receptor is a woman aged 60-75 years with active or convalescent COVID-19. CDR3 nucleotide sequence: TGTGCCAGCAGCCAATTGCAGGGGGGTGCCTATGGCTACACCTTC. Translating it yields CASSQLQGGAYGYTF.